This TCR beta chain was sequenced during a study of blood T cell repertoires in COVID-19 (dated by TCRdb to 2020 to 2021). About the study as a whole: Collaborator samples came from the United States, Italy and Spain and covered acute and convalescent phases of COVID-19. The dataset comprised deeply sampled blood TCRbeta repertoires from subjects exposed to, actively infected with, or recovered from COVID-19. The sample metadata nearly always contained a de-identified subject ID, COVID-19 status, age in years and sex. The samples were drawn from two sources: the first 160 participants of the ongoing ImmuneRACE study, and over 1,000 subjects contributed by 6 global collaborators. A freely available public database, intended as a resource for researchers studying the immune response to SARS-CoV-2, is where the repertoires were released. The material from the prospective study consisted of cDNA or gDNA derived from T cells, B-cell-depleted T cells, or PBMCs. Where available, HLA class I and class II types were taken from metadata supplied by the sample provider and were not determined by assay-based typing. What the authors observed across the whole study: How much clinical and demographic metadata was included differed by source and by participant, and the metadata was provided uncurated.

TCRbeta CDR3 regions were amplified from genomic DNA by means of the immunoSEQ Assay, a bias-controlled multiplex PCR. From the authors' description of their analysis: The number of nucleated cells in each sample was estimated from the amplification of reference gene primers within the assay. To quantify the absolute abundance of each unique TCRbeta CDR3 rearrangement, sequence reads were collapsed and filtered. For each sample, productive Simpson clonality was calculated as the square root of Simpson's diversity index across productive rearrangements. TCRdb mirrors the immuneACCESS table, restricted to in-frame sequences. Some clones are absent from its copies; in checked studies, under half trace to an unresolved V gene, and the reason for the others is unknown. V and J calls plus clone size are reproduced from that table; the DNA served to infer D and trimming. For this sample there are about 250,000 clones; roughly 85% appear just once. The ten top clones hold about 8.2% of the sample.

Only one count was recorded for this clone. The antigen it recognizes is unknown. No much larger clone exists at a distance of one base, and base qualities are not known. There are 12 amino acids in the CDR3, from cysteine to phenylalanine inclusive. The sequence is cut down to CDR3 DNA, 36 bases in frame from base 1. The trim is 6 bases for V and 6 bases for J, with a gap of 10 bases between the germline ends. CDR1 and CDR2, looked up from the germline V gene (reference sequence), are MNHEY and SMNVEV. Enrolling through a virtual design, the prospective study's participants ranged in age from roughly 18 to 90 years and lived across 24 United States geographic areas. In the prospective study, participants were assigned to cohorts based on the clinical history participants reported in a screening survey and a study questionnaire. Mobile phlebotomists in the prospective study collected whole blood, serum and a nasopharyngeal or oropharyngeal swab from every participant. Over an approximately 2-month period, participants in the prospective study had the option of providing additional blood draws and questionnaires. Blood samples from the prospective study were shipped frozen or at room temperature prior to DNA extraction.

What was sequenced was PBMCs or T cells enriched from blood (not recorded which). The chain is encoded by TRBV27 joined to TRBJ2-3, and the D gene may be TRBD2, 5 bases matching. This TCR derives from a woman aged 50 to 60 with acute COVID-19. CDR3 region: CASRDRGDTQYF. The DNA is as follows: TGTGCCAGCAGGGATCGAGGGGATACGCAGTATTTT.